Listed here are 27 T cell receptor beta chains from one sample, sequenced in a study of shared clonotypes between healthy human individuals. Produced via immunoSEQ multiplex PCR; TCRdb's table is partial and in-frame only. The sample yields roughly 1,000,000 clones, about four fifths seen once. The sequenced material came from memory CD4+ T cells from PBMCs. As for subset: CD45RA-negative fraction. These receptors originate from a man between 18 and 35 years old in good health. Some clones in this sample may be carry-over from other donors' samples.

The rearrangement uses TRBV6-1 and TRBJ1-1; the D gene is possibly TRBD1 (5 bases). The CDR3 contains 14 residues. Trimming stripped 4 bases from V and 0 bases from J, with 9 bases between. Germline CDR1 and CDR2: MNHNS and SASEGT. CDR3 in DNA: TGTGCCAGCAGTGGGACACTCATGAACACTGAAGCTTTCTTT. Its translation is CASSGTLMNTEAFF.

The chain carries TRBV18 and TRBJ1-5, with TRBD1 identical over 8 bases. Trimming at V came to 6 bases and at J to 6 bases, leaving 10 bases not matched to a gene. This CDR3 has 15 amino acids. Germline V gene sequence: CDR1 KGHSH, CDR2 LQKENI. The CDR3 region is CASSTGQGGGQPQHF. In DNA, the CDR3 is TGTGCCAGCTCTACCGGACAGGGAGGGGGTCAGCCCCAGCATTTT.

The chain joins TRBV7-2 to TRBJ2-1, with D unclear. This CDR3 region has 14 residues. Trimming pared 0 bases from V and 11 bases from J, leaving 14 bases between. Germline CDR1 is SGHTA and CDR2 is FQGNSA. In nucleotides, the CDR3 is TGTGCCAGCAGCTTAGCGGGGATGAGCCATCAGCAGTTCTTC. This encodes CASSLAGMSHQQFF.

The rearrangement links TRBV5-1 to TRBJ2-1; D gene unclear. Trimming cost V 4 bases and J 2 bases, with 13 bases left between them. This CDR3 has 15 residues. Germline CDR1 and CDR2: SGHRS and YFSETQ. The CDR3 DNA reads TGCGCCAGCAGCCAACAAGGGTACACCTACAATGAGCAGTTCTTC. Its translation is CASSQQGYTYNEQFF.

The sample holds a few counts of this clone. The chain employs TRBV28 and TRBJ1-2, with 7 positions matching TRBD1. The junction had 8 bases not matched to a gene; V was cut back by 4 bases and J by 3 bases. This CDR3 has 15 residues. CDR1 and CDR2 (germline): MDHEN, SYDVKM. DNA for the CDR3: TGTGCCAGCAGTTCCACGGGACAGTTACACTATGGCTACACCTTC. Protein: CASSSTGQLHYGYTF.

The chain is built from TRBV7-9 and TRBJ2-7, with D possibly being TRBD2 (6 bases). The germline V and J ends were trimmed by 5 bases and 7 bases, with 24 bases remaining between them. The germline V gene has CDR1 SEHNR and CDR2 FQNEAQ (reference sequence). The CDR3 runs to 16 residues. The CDR3 nucleotides read TGTGCCAGCAGCCGGGGACTCCCCTTATACCCCGGGGAGCAGTACTTC. This encodes CASSRGLPLYPGEQYF.

With respect to this clone: This likely stems from a read error, as it lies one base from a far larger clone. The chain recombines TRBV27 with TRBJ2-3; TRBD2 might be the D (5 bases). Germline V gene data show CDR1 as MNHEY and CDR2 as SMNVEV (reference sequence). This CDR3 spans 11 amino acids. With 6 bases removed from V and 4 bases from J, the gap between germline ends came to 5 bases. CDR3 DNA sequence: TGTGCCAGCAGGAGGGCAGATACGCAGTATTTT. This codes for CASRRADTQYF.

The chain is built from TRBV9 and TRBJ2-3, with a weak D call TRBD2 (6 bases). The CDR3 is 13 amino acids. Trimming removed 3 bases from V and 9 bases from J, with 14 bases in between. The V gene's germline CDR1 is SGDLS and CDR2 YYNGEE. The CDR3 loop is CASSGGDSATQYF. The CDR3 bases are TGTGCCAGCAGCGGTGGGGACTCTGCAACGCAGTATTTT.

This sequence joins TRBV9 and TRBJ1-1; D remains unclear. This CDR3 spans 18 amino acids. The V and J ends lost 0 bases and 3 bases respectively, with 21 bases between them. Germline V gives CDR1 SGDLS, CDR2 YYNGEE. CDR3 protein: CASSVAISGTKRDTEAFF. The CDR3 DNA is TGTGCCAGCAGCGTAGCAATCTCTGGTACAAAAAGGGACACTGAAGCTTTCTTT.

Note on this clone: It may be a read error: a sequence one base away is much more abundant. The chain has TRBV2 and TRBJ1-3, with D tentatively TRBD1 (5 bases). The CDR3 contains 15 residues. Germline V CDR1 and CDR2: SNHLY, FYNNEI. The CDR3 reads CASSARGGAGSTIYF. In DNA form, the CDR3 reads TGTGCCAGCAGTGCCCGTGGAGGGGCCGGAAGCACCATATATTTT.

This clone was observed a handful of times. The CDR3 DNA reads as TGTGCCAGCAGTTTAAATAAGGGGACGGGGCAGCCCCAGCATTTT. Amino acids: CASSLNKGTGQPQHF. This sequence joins TRBV28 and TRBJ1-5; D perhaps matches TRBD1 (5 bases). V dropped 2 bases and J dropped 7 bases, with 15 bases sitting between them. The CDR3 contains 15 residues. The germline gives CDR1 MDHEN, CDR2 SYDVKM. The variable domain in full, with the rest retrieved from reference TRBV28 and TRBJ1-5, is DVKVTQSSRYLVKRTGEKVFLECVQDMDHENMFWYRQDPGLGLRLIYFSYDVKMKEKGDIPEGYSVSREKKERFSLILESASTNQTSMYLCASSLNKGTGQPQHFGDGTRLSIL.

CDR3 DNA sequence: TGTGCCAGCACCCCTAGCGGGAGGATGTACGAGCAGTACTTC. This translates into CASTPSGRMYEQYF. The V and J genes are TRBV7-9 and TRBJ2-7; 11 bases map to TRBD2. V lost 7 bases and J lost 4; bases outside the gene matches: 6. Germline CDR1 reads SEHNR; CDR2 reads FQNEAQ (reference sequence). This CDR3 comprises 14 residues.

V usage is TRBV11-2 and J usage is TRBJ2-7, with 10 positions matching TRBD2. V was clipped by 4 bases and J by 5 bases; unmatched bases: 14. This CDR3 spans 17 amino acids. Germline V lookup: CDR1 SGHAT, CDR2 FQNNGV. The CDR3 spells CASSWMPPSGSHHEQYF. The CDR3 DNA sequence: TGTGCCAGCAGCTGGATGCCGCCTAGCGGGAGTCACCACGAGCAGTACTTC. Together with reference TRBV11-2 and TRBJ2-7, the CDR3 gives the full variable domain: EAGVAQSPRYKIIEKRQSVAFWCNPISGHATLYWYQQILGQGPKLLIQFQNNGVVDDSQLPKDRFSAERLKGVDSTLKIQPAKLEDSAVYLCASSWMPPSGSHHEQYFGPGTRLTVT.

Notes on this clone: Distinct nucleotide sequences in the sample also encode this CDR3. The chain combines TRBV18 with TRBJ2-5; D is undetermined. CDR1 is KGHSH and CDR2 is LQKENI in the germline V gene. Trimming cost V 6 bases and J 5 bases, with 10 bases left between them. The CDR3 extends over 12 amino acids. CDR3 sequence reads: CASSDARETQYF. CDR3 sequence (DNA): TGTGCCAGCTCCGACGCAAGGGAGACCCAGTACTTC.

V and J are TRBV19 and TRBJ1-2; TRBD1 agrees at 9 bases. The germline gives CDR1 LNHDA, CDR2 SQIVND (reference sequence). The CDR3 runs to 14 residues. With V trimmed by 4 bases and J by 5 bases, 5 bases remained unmatched. CDR3: CASSTVDRGYGYTF. The CDR3, as DNA: TGTGCCAGTAGTACCGTGGACAGGGGATATGGCTACACCTTC. The variable domain in full, completed from reference TRBV19 and TRBJ1-2, reads DGGITQSPKYLFRKEGQNVTLSCEQNLNHDAMYWYRQDPGQGLRLIYYSQIVNDFQKGDIAEGYSVSREKKESFPLTVTSAQKNPTAFYLCASSTVDRGYGYTFGSGTRLTVV.

V is TRBV5-1 and J is TRBJ2-6; a weak D match, TRBD1 (6 bases). CDR1 is SGHRS, CDR2 YFSETQ, per germline. V dropped 0 bases and J dropped 2 bases, with 12 bases sitting between them. This CDR3 is built from 17 residues. The CDR3 nucleotides read TGCGCCAGCAGCTTGGGGCAGGGGAAAGCTGGGGCCAACGTCCTGACTTTC. This encodes CASSLGQGKAGANVLTF. The full variable domain, with the rest looked up from reference TRBV5-1 and TRBJ2-6, is KAGVTQTPRYLIKTRGQQVTLSCSPISGHRSVSWYQQTPGQGLQFLFEYFSETQRNKGNFPGRFSGRQFSNSRSEMNVSTLELGDSALYLCASSLGQGKAGANVLTFGAGSRLTVL.

The chain carries TRBV5-1 and TRBJ2-2; a possible D gene is TRBD2 (5 bases). There are 15 residues in the CDR3. The germline V gene encodes CDR1 SGHRS and CDR2 YFSETQ. Trimming left V 1 base short and J 5 bases short, with 12 bases between. CDR3 amino acids: CASSLKQSGTGELFF. The CDR3 DNA sequence: TGCGCCAGCAGCTTGAAACAGTCGGGAACCGGGGAGCTGTTTTTT.

The chain links TRBV19 to TRBJ1-2, with 7 bases identical to TRBD1. Germline V gene lookup returns CDR1 LNHDA and CDR2 SQIVND (reference sequence). The CDR3 has 16 amino acids. Germline trimming cut 5 bases from V and 7 bases from J; bases unmatched to any gene: 16. The chain's CDR3 is CASSVGGQPPLGGYTF. The CDR3 nucleotides are TGTGCCAGTAGTGTTGGGGGACAGCCCCCTCTGGGTGGCTACACCTTC.

The rearrangement joins TRBV5-1 to TRBJ2-2; maybe TRBD1 (6 bases). Trimming stripped 4 bases from V and 4 bases from J, with 17 bases between. The CDR3 sequence is 16 residues long. From germline, CDR1 is SGHRS and CDR2 YFSETQ. DNA for the CDR3: TGCGCCAGCAGCCACCGAGGGGACATAAGCACCGGGGAGCTGTTTTTT. It translates to CASSHRGDISTGELFF.

This chain uses TRBV19 with TRBJ1-5; D gene ambiguous. The CDR3 runs to 14 residues. The germline V gene has CDR1 LNHDA and CDR2 SQIVND (reference sequence). V dropped 8 bases and J dropped 4 bases, with 15 bases sitting between them. The CDR3 DNA is TGTGCCAGTCGAGATGGACGGATTAATCAGCCCCAGCATTTT. Translated, it gives CASRDGRINQPQHF. Using reference TRBV19 and TRBJ1-5 for the parts outside the CDR3, the full variable domain is DGGITQSPKYLFRKEGQNVTLSCEQNLNHDAMYWYRQDPGQGLRLIYYSQIVNDFQKGDIAEGYSVSREKKESFPLTVTSAQKNPTAFYLCASRDGRINQPQHFGDGTRLSIL.

The chain couples TRBV5-4 to TRBJ2-7, with D perhaps TRBD1 (7 bases). Trimming removed 3 bases at V and 7 bases at J, with 17 bases between. CDR1 and CDR2 (germline): SGHNT, YYREEE (reference sequence). This CDR3 is 14 amino acids long. Here the CDR3 reads CASSSLEGAGEQYF. CDR3 sequence (DNA): TGTGCCAGCAGCTCGTTGGAGGGGGCGGGGGAGCAGTACTTC. The whole variable domain, filled in from reference TRBV5-4 and TRBJ2-7, reads ETGVTQSPTHLIKTRGQQVTLRCSSQSGHNTVSWYQQALGQGPQFIFQYYREEENGRGNFPPRFSGLQFPNYSSELNVNALELDDSALYLCASSSLEGAGEQYFGPGTRLTVT.

This clone was picked up a small number of times. V and J are TRBV28 and TRBJ2-7, with 7 bases that match TRBD1. The germline gives CDR1 MDHEN, CDR2 SYDVKM. With V trimmed by 4 bases and J by 3 bases, 0 bases remained unmatched. There are 12 residues in the CDR3. CDR3 sequence (DNA): TGTGCCAGCAGTTGGGACAGCTACGAGCAGTACTTC. This codes for CASSWDSYEQYF.

This chain links TRBV19 with TRBJ2-1, with a weak D call TRBD2 (6 bases). Looked up from germline, CDR1 is LNHDA and CDR2 is SQIVND (reference sequence). The CDR3 runs to 12 residues. Trimming cost V 6 bases and J 11 bases, with 14 bases left between them. DNA for the CDR3: TGTGCCAGTAGGTCCGGGGGAGGCAAGCAGTTCTTC. Amino acid sequence: CASRSGGGKQFF.

The chain has TRBV14 and TRBJ2-5; no reliable D call. Germline CDR1 reads SGHDN; CDR2 reads FVKESK. The V end was cut by 4 bases, the J end by 5 bases, with 11 bases between. CDR3 length equals 13 residues. CDR3 protein: CASSPNLGETQYF. CDR3 in DNA: TGTGCCAGCAGCCCGAATTTGGGTGAGACCCAGTACTTC.

The chain joins TRBV28 to TRBJ2-5; no reliable D call. The CDR3 contains 13 residues. Per germline, CDR1 MDHEN and CDR2 SYDVKM. Trimming shortened V by 10 bases and J by 0 bases, and 12 bases separated the two germline ends. CDR3: CATENRDQETQYF. CDR3 nucleotides: TGTGCCACCGAAAACCGGGACCAAGAGACCCAGTACTTC.

The chain is built from TRBV4-1 and TRBJ1-4, with D tentatively TRBD1 (5 bases). Trimming removed 0 bases at V and 7 bases at J, with 12 bases between. The CDR3 runs to 15 residues. In germline, CDR1 is MGHRA, CDR2 YSYEKL. CDR3 sequence (DNA): TGCGCCAGCAGCCAAGATGGGGGGGTAGGTGAAAAACTGTTTTTT. Translating it yields CASSQDGGVGEKLFF.

The chain is built from TRBV11-2 and TRBJ2-7; D is undetermined. CDR1 is SGHAT and CDR2 is FQNNGV in the germline V gene. The V end lost 5 bases, the J end lost 4 bases, and 12 bases lay between the germline ends. CDR3 length: 13 residues. CDR3 sequence: CASSPSRMYEQYF. DNA for the CDR3: TGTGCCAGCAGCCCTTCTCGGATGTACGAGCAGTACTTC.